This T cell receptor beta chain was retrieved from a study of CD8 T cells in ankylosing spondylitis. Quantitative 5'-RACE with molecular barcodes generated TCR beta libraries. Each CDR3 protein is one row after TCRdb ran MiXCR on the 5' RACE reads. The profile shows 85,000 to 100,000 distinct CDR3 sequences, around 9.4% of them singletons. This clonotype turned up a few times. Its antigen is currently unknown. Study findings and constraints: Clones tied to disease were said to be significantly enriched in matched ankylosing spondylitis synovial fluid. Seemingly distinctive of ankylosing spondylitis blood was a TCR beta motif formed by eight highly homologous variants. Previously reported in reactive arthritis synovial fluid and blood were some of the motif variants.

From germline, CDR1 is LNHNV and CDR2 YYDKDF (reference sequence). Deletions cut 1 base from V and 3 bases from J, with 7 bases between. This CDR3 region has 14 residues. The rearrangement links TRBV15 to TRBJ1-5, with a possible D match to TRBD1 (5 bases). Specimen: blood, either unsorted or a sorted T cell fraction (not recorded which). The origin of this receptor is a male donor with ankylosing spondylitis or in good health (not recorded which). In nucleotides, the CDR3 is TGTGCCACCAGCAGAGGACAGTCCAATCAGCCCCAGCATTTT. Amino acids: CATSRGQSNQPQHF.